This T cell receptor (beta chain) was documented in a study of blood T cell repertoires in COVID-19. For the study at large: Acute and convalescent COVID-19 samples came from the United States, Italy and Spain. T cells, B-cell-depleted T cells, or PBMCs provided the cDNA or gDNA that served as material.

Per the original data handling: Amplification from reference gene primers served as the basis for estimated nucleated cell counts. The protocol was immunoSEQ multiplex PCR, while the TCRdb copy is restricted to in-frame clones and leaves out a portion. Clone size and the V and J calls come from that table; the DNA yielded D and trimming. In the table there are 220,000 or so clones, roughly 89% of which are singletons. Trimming shortened V by 6 bases and J by 2 bases, and 14 bases separated the two germline ends. This CDR3 has 15 amino acids. Germline lookup yields CDR1 SGHDT and CDR2 YYEEEE. Sequencing was carried out using peripheral blood. The V call is TRBV5-6, the J call TRBJ2-2; D is possibly TRBD1 (6 bases). The sequence came from a man between 60 and 70 years old who had recovered from COVID-19. The CDR3 reads CASIVQGPNTGELFF. The CDR3 nucleotides are TGTGCCAGCATTGTACAGGGACCAAACACCGGGGAGCTGTTTTTT.